This is a list of T cell receptor beta chains from one sample in a study of STAT3 mutations in large granular lymphocyte leukemia. Libraries were prepared by immunoSEQ multiplex PCR; TCRdb keeps only in-frame clonotypes and omits some of them. The table includes over 9,000 clones, over 75% detected once. The sequencing sample was made of peripheral blood mononuclear cells. The receptors shown here come from a man older than 75 with T-cell large granular lymphocyte leukemia. Some clones in this sample may be carry-over from other donors' samples. CDR3s include the opening cysteine and the closing phenylalanine or tryptophan. Clone size is shown for a subset of rows, as once, few, many or a class of expanded clone.

>once|TRBJ2-3|TRBV19
CASSRQGSDTQYF
>NA|TRBJ1-4|TRBV7-9
CASSTGGGRLFF
>NA|TRBJ2-7|TRBV7-6
CASSLGASGSSYEQYF
>NA|TRBJ1-1|TRBV30
CACSQGGPEAFF
>once|TRBJ2-3|TRBV5-4
CASSRGTSASTDTQYF
>NA|TRBJ1-2|TRBV4-3
CASSQTGQGLGGYTF
>NA|TRBJ1-2|TRBV18
CASSLEATVNYGYTF
>NA|TRBJ1-1|TRBV5-1
CASSYGPPLEAFF
>NA|TRBJ2-2|TRBV18
CASSPLRGELFF
>NA|TRBJ2-1|TRBV27
CASSLGLAANVNEQFF
>NA|TRBJ1-2|TRBV7-9
CASSFSLSHYGYTF
>medium-sized|TRBJ2-3|TRBV19
CASESDTQYF